The clone carrying this T cell receptor beta chain was detected a few times. Its target is unknown. The sample is drawn from a study of cytomegalovirus exposure and HLA in healthy donors. PCR was performed using 60 Vbeta and 13 Jbeta primers. Sequencing used immunoSEQ multiplex PCR; TCRdb keeps in-frame clones, though not all of them. The repertoire holds tens of thousands of clones, with just under 70% as singletons. General study results and limits: Cytomegalovirus status was reportedly diagnosed by the classifier with high specificity and sensitivity. Earlier analysis found most TCR beta V segments productive about 87% or about 30% of the time.

This sequence originates from a woman aged 50 to 60 in good health and CMV-seropositive. The sequencing sample was made of PBMCs.

The CDR3 nucleotides read TGTGCCAGCAGTTCCCGGGACAGACCACGAGCGAACACCGGGGAGCTGTTTTTT. It yields the protein CASSSRDRPRANTGELFF. This chain links TRBV28 with TRBJ2-2; TRBD1 aligns across 7 bases. Germline trimming cut 4 bases from V and 0 bases from J; bases unmatched to any gene: 11. The CDR3 extends over 18 amino acids. Germline values: CDR1 MDHEN, CDR2 SYDVKM.